The 3 T cell receptor beta chains listed next were all sequenced from one sample in a study of regulatory T cells in long-lasting Graves disease (dated by TCRdb to the early 2020s). The label giving this sample's time point can be read as: persistent/refractory GD, antithyroid drugs over 5 years with positive TRAb. RNA was extracted from PBMCs in TRIzol for both TCR sequencing and RNA sequencing. The protocol used for the library was multiplex PCR. Data came from an Illumina HiSeq 4000. To build TCR beta libraries, CDR3 regions were amplified by Arm-PCR using iRepertoire HTBI primers. TCRdb passed the public sequencing reads through fastp at Q25 and MiXCR, retaining productive beta sequences. Each CDR3 protein appears once, grouped with its most common genes and DNA. For this sample the table gives 400,000 to 600,000 distinct CDR3 sequences, of which 20% to 25% were detected only once. The ten largest clones represent 7.1% of the sample.

This specimen was peripheral blood mononuclear cells (PBMCs), taken when the disease was refractory, from a patient treated with antithyroid drugs. These receptors were taken from a female donor with Graves disease.

This clonotype turned up a few times. V usage is TRBV20-1 and J usage is TRBJ2-7; unclear D gene. The CDR3 length is 13 residues. CDR1 is DFQATT, CDR2 SNEGSKA, per germline (reference sequence). With 1 base removed from V and 1 base from J, the gap between germline ends came to 8 bases. The CDR3 coding sequence is TGCAGTGCTAGAGGTGGAGATTCCTACGAGCAGTACTTC. It is translated as CSARGGDSYEQYF.

The CDR3 nucleotides are TGCAGCGTTGAAACGGGGAGCACAGATACGCAGTATTTT. This sequence encodes CSVETGSTDTQYF. The chain employs TRBV29-1 and TRBJ2-3; TRBD2 might be the D (5 bases). The CDR3 consists of 13 residues. The germline CDR1 and CDR2 sequences are SQVTM and ANQGSEA. Trimming pared 2 bases from V and 0 bases from J, leaving 6 bases between.

With regard to this clonotype: A read error may explain this, as a much larger clone is one base away. The rearrangement uses TRBV27 and TRBJ1-1; D not certain. Germline V lookup: CDR1 MNHEY, CDR2 SMNVEV (reference sequence). The CDR3 extends over 14 amino acids. The CDR3 loop reads CTSSLWQTNTEAFF. The CDR3, as DNA: TGTACCAGCAGTTTGTGGCAGACGAACACTGAAGCTTTCTTT.